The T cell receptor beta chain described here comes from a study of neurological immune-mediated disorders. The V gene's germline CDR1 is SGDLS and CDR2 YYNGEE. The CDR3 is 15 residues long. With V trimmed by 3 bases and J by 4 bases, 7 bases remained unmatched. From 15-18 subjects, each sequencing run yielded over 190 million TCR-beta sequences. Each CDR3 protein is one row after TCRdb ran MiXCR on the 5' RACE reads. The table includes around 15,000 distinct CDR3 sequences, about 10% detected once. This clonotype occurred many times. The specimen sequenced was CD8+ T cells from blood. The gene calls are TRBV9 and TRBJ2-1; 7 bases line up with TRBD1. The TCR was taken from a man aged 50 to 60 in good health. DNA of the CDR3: TGTGCCAGCAGCGGGTGGGGGACAGCTTACAATGAGCAGTTCTTC. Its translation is CASSGWGTAYNEQFF.